The T cell receptor beta chain described here comes from a study of T-cell memory formation after mild COVID-19. V shed 6 bases and J 3 bases; nucleotides not matched to a gene: 11. CDR3 length equals 15 residues. Germline V gene lookup returns CDR1 DFQATT and CDR2 SNEGSKA (reference sequence). From the 5' RACE reads, TCRdb called clonotypes with MiXCR, one entry per CDR3 protein. Here the sample spans about 310,000 distinct CDR3 sequences, about 16% being singletons. Study results and caveats: CD4+ bias marked clones expanding day 15 to 37, unlike balanced contracting clones.

As for this clonotype: Its target is unknown.

Input material: PBMCs or a T cell subset sorted from them (not recorded which). The rearrangement uses TRBV20-1 and TRBJ1-5; 7 positions agree with TRBD1. The receptor was derived from a man younger than 35 who had mild COVID-19 (a few samples of this study predate the infection). Cell type and time point are not known. This CDR3 is CSARGGRGHNQPQHF. As DNA, the CDR3 is TGCAGTGCCCGAGGGGGTAGGGGGCACAATCAGCCCCAGCATTTT.